Listed below are T cell receptor beta chains from one sample, sequenced in a study of blood T cell repertoires in COVID-19. The table came from immunoSEQ multiplex PCR; TCRdb's copy has only in-frame clones and leaves some out. The sample includes 80,000 to 95,000 clones, 70% to 90% of them seen just once. Material: peripheral blood. These receptors all stem from a woman of 80 years or more in a cohort sampled during active or convalescent COVID-19. Each CDR3 is given with its conserved first and last residue. The order of the fields is J gene, V gene, clone size, D gene, CDR3 DNA, CDR3 protein. A D gene is named only where the DNA matches it firmly. Size tells how often a clone was seen (once, few, many) or the class of an expanded clone, and some rows leave it out.

j_call: TRBJ1-1
v_call: TRBV5-4
clone_size: -
d_call: -
cdr3_nt: TGTGCCAGCAGTGGGGGGAGTTTAAAAGCTTTCTTT
cdr3_aa: CASSGGSLKAFF

j_call: TRBJ2-3
v_call: TRBV28
clone_size: -
d_call: TRBD2
cdr3_nt: TGTGCCAGCAGTTTGATTAGCGGGGCGCAGTATTTT
cdr3_aa: CASSLISGAQYF

j_call: TRBJ1-1
v_call: TRBV29-1
clone_size: -
d_call: -
cdr3_nt: TGCAGCGTTGTTCCAGTCTCTGAAGCTTTCTTT
cdr3_aa: CSVVPVSEAFF

j_call: TRBJ2-5
v_call: TRBV19
clone_size: -
d_call: -
cdr3_nt: TGTGCCAGTAGTATAACCGGAGAAGAGTCGACCCAGTACTTC
cdr3_aa: CASSITGEESTQYF

j_call: TRBJ1-6
v_call: TRBV3-1/TRBV3-2
clone_size: -
d_call: -
cdr3_nt: TGTGCCAGCAGCCGGGAGGGAAGTAATTCACCCCTCCACTTT
cdr3_aa: CASSREGSNSPLHF

j_call: TRBJ2-6
v_call: TRBV10-3
clone_size: -
d_call: TRBD2
cdr3_nt: TGTGCCATCAGTCTAGCGGGGGGATCCTCTGGGGCCAACGTCCTGACTTTC
cdr3_aa: CAISLAGGSSGANVLTF

j_call: TRBJ2-5
v_call: TRBV5-6
clone_size: -
d_call: -
cdr3_nt: TGTGCCAGCAGCTTTCCACCCGGGACCCAGTACTTC
cdr3_aa: CASSFPPGTQYF

j_call: TRBJ1-1
v_call: TRBV28
clone_size: -
d_call: -
cdr3_nt: TGTGCCAGCAAGCCGACTGGGTCTGAAGCTTTCTTT
cdr3_aa: CASKPTGSEAFF

j_call: TRBJ2-5
v_call: TRBV6-5
clone_size: -
d_call: TRBD1
cdr3_nt: TGTGCCAGCAGCGTCGAAGGACAGGCGAGGGAGACCCAGTACTTC
cdr3_aa: CASSVEGQARETQYF

j_call: TRBJ1-6
v_call: TRBV27
clone_size: -
d_call: TRBD1
cdr3_nt: TGTGCCAGCACTTTCAAAACAGGGGCGACCTATAATTCACCCCTCCACTTT
cdr3_aa: CASTFKTGATYNSPLHF

j_call: TRBJ2-1
v_call: TRBV7-8
clone_size: -
d_call: -
cdr3_nt: TGTGCCAGCAGCTTATCCGGGTATATCCTAAATGAGCAGTTCTTC
cdr3_aa: CASSLSGYILNEQFF

j_call: TRBJ1-1
v_call: TRBV30
clone_size: -
d_call: TRBD1
cdr3_nt: TGTGCCTCCTCCAAGCTAACAGGGGATGAAGCTTTCTTT
cdr3_aa: CASSKLTGDEAFF

j_call: TRBJ2-7
v_call: TRBV6-5
clone_size: -
d_call: TRBD2
cdr3_nt: TGTGCCAGCAGGCGTACTAGCGGGGAGACCTACGAGCAGTACTTC
cdr3_aa: CASRRTSGETYEQYF

j_call: TRBJ1-5
v_call: TRBV19
clone_size: -
d_call: TRBD1
cdr3_nt: TGTGCCAGTAGTATAGATAGCGACAGGGCTCGCCAGCATTTT
cdr3_aa: CASSIDSDRARQHF

j_call: TRBJ1-2
v_call: TRBV2
clone_size: once
d_call: TRBD1
cdr3_nt: TGTGCCAGCAGTGAAGGGACAGGGGGGCGAAATGGCTACACCTTC
cdr3_aa: CASSEGTGGRNGYTF

j_call: TRBJ2-7
v_call: TRBV11-3
clone_size: few
d_call: TRBD1
cdr3_nt: TGTGCCAGCAGCACCCACTCCGGGACAGGGGGCGCCGGGTCGGTGCAGTACTTC
cdr3_aa: CASSTHSGTGGAGSVQYF

j_call: TRBJ2-7
v_call: TRBV5-1
clone_size: few
d_call: TRBD2
cdr3_nt: TGCGCCAGCAGCTTTAGAGCGGGAGATGCCTACGAGCAGTACTTC
cdr3_aa: CASSFRAGDAYEQYF

j_call: TRBJ2-7
v_call: TRBV20-1
clone_size: -
d_call: TRBD2
cdr3_nt: TGCAGTGCTAGTCTCGGACTAGCGGGAGGGCCCTACGAGCAGTACTTC
cdr3_aa: CSASLGLAGGPYEQYF

j_call: TRBJ1-6
v_call: TRBV27
clone_size: once
d_call: TRBD1
cdr3_nt: TGTGCCAGCAGGATTGGTACTGGGACAGGGAATTCACCCCTCCACTTT
cdr3_aa: CASRIGTGTGNSPLHF

j_call: TRBJ1-2
v_call: TRBV27
clone_size: -
d_call: TRBD1
cdr3_nt: TGTGCCAGCACCCCGGGACAGGGAAACTATGGCTACACCTTC
cdr3_aa: CASTPGQGNYGYTF

j_call: TRBJ1-5
v_call: TRBV24-1
clone_size: -
d_call: TRBD1
cdr3_nt: TGTGCCACCAGTGAGGCAGGGGGTGGGGGCAATCAGCCCCAGCATTTT
cdr3_aa: CATSEAGGGGNQPQHF

j_call: TRBJ1-5
v_call: TRBV6-5
clone_size: once
d_call: -
cdr3_nt: TGTGCCAGCCTTAAACAGCCCCAGCATTTT
cdr3_aa: CASLKQPQHF

j_call: TRBJ1-5
v_call: TRBV2
clone_size: -
d_call: -
cdr3_nt: TGTGCCAGCAGTTCCAAATCGGGGAGCAATCAGCCCCAGCATTTT
cdr3_aa: CASSSKSGSNQPQHF

j_call: TRBJ2-3
v_call: TRBV3-1/TRBV3-2
clone_size: once
d_call: TRBD2
cdr3_nt: TGTGCCAGCAGCCATTGGACTAGCGGGAGGAGCACAGATACGCAGTATTTT
cdr3_aa: CASSHWTSGRSTDTQYF

j_call: TRBJ1-1
v_call: TRBV30
clone_size: few
d_call: -
cdr3_nt: TGTGCCTGGAAGGCCAGGGGGAACACTGAAGCTTTCTTT
cdr3_aa: CAWKARGNTEAFF

j_call: TRBJ2-1
v_call: TRBV18
clone_size: once
d_call: TRBD2
cdr3_nt: TGTGCCAGCTCACTCCAAAGGCTAGCGGGAGGATCCTACAATGAGCAGTTCTTC
cdr3_aa: CASSLQRLAGGSYNEQFF

j_call: TRBJ2-1
v_call: TRBV4-1
clone_size: few
d_call: TRBD2
cdr3_nt: TGCGCCAGCAGCAAAAGACTACTAGCGGACTACAATGAGCAGTTCTTC
cdr3_aa: CASSKRLLADYNEQFF

j_call: TRBJ2-1
v_call: TRBV7-2
clone_size: -
d_call: -
cdr3_nt: TGTGCCAGCAGCTTAGTCACAGCGGAGTACAATGAGCAGTTCTTC
cdr3_aa: CASSLVTAEYNEQFF